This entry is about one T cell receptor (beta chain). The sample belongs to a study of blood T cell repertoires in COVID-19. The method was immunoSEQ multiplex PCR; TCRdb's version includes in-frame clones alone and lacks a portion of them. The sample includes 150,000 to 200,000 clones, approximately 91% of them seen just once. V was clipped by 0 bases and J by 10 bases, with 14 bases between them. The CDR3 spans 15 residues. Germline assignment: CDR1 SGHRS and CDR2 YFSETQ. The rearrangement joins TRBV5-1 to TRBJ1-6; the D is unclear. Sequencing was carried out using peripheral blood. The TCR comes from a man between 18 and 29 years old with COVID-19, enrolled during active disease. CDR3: CASSLAGGNGSPLHF. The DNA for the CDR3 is TGCGCCAGCAGCTTGGCCGGCGGTAACGGGTCACCCCTCCACTTT.